This T cell receptor beta chain was sequenced during a study of blood T cells in healthy people across ages. Study as a whole: The capture of about one barcoded beta molecule per two T cells was achieved by template switching.

Germline V gene data show CDR1 as MDHEN and CDR2 as SYDVKM. V was shortened by 4 bases and J by 5 bases, with 17 bases between the two germline ends. This CDR3 has 15 residues. This clonotype occurred a few times. Its matching antigen is unknown. For the second PCR, which ran for about 7 to 12 cycles, a sample-barcoded 5' primer and a J-beta primer mix were used. Each CDR3 protein gets one entry after TCRdb re-called the 5' RACE reads with MiXCR. The table records approximately 400,000 distinct CDR3 sequences, about 49% of them present only once. Broader study findings: Possibly confounding the expanded clonotype changes was the fact that donor CMV status was unknown. Whereas aged donors had fewer naive CD4+ cells, long-lived donors had more of them and higher diversity.

This chain links TRBV28 with TRBJ2-5, with a tentative D call TRBD2 (5 bases). The clonotype was recovered from a man between 60 and 75 years old in good health. The material sequenced was blood. The CDR3 sequence: CASSSLSGSVETQYF. The CDR3 nucleotides read TGTGCCAGCAGTTCCCTTTCGGGTAGCGTGGAGACCCAGTACTTC.